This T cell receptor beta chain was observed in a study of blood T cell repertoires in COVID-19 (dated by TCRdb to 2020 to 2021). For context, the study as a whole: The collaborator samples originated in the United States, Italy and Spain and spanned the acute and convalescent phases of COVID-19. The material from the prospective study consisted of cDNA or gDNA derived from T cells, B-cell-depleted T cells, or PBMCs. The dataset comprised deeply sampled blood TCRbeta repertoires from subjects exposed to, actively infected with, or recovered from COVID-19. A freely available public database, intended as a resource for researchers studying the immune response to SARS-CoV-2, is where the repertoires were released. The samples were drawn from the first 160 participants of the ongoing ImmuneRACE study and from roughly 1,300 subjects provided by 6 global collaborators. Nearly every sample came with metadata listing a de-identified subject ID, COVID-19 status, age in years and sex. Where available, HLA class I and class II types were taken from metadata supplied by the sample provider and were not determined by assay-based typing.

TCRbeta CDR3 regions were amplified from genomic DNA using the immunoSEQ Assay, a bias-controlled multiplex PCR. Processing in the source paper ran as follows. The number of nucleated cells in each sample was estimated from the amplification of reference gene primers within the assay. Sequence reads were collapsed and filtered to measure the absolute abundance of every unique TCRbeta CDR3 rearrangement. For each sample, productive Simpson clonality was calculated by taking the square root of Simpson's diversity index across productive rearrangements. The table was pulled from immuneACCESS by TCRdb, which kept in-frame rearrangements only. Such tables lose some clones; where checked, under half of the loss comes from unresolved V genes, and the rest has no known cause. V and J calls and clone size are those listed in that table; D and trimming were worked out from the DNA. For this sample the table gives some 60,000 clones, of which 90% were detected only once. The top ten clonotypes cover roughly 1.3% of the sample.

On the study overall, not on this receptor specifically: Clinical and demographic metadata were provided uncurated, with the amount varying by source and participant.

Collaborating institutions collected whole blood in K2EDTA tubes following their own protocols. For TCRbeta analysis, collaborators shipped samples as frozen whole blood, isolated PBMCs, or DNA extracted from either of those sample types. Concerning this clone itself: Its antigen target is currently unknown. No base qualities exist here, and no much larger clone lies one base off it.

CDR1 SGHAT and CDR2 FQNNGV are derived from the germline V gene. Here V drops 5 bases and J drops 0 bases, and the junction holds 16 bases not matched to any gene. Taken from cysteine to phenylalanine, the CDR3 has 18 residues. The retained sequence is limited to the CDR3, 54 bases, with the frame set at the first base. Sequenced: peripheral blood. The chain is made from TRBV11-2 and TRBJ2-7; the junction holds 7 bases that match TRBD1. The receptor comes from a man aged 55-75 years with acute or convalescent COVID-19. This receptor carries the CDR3 CASSHLTADRIPSYEQYF. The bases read TGTGCCAGCAGCCATCTAACCGCGGACAGGATCCCCTCCTACGAGCAGTACTTC.